The 31 T cell receptor beta chains presented below share a single source sample, sequenced in a study of blood T cell repertoires in COVID-19. Here immunoSEQ multiplex PCR was the method, and the copy in TCRdb shows in-frame clones only, minus some. The sample lists some 490,000 clones; 80% to 90% were seen once. Sequencing was done on a sample of PBMCs or T cells enriched from blood (not recorded which). The receptor set was obtained from a woman aged 55-69 years who had recovered from COVID-19.

This chain uses TRBV30 with TRBJ1-4; D not certain. The CDR3 is 15 amino acids. V lost 2 bases, J lost 4 bases, and 14 bases lay in between. Germline lookup yields CDR1 GTSNPN and CDR2 SVGIG (reference sequence). CDR3 DNA sequence: TGTGCCTGGAGTCGCGCGAGAAGCTATAATGAAAAACTGTTTTTT. It specifies CAWSRARSYNEKLFF.

The V gene is TRBV19, the J gene TRBJ2-2; D is ambiguous. The germline V gene has CDR1 LNHDA and CDR2 SQIVND (reference sequence). Trimming removed 3 bases from V and 6 bases from J, with 11 bases in between. The CDR3 spans 14 residues. The DNA for the CDR3 is TGTGCCAGTAGTATGAACAGTTATGCCGGGGAGCTGTTTTTT. This codes for CASSMNSYAGELFF.

The gene calls are TRBV5-1 and TRBJ1-4, with 8 bases aligning to TRBD1. Germline V CDR1 and CDR2: SGHRS, YFSETQ. CDR3 length equals 15 residues. The ends lost 1 base at V and 7 bases at J; junction bases unmatched: 6. The CDR3 DNA reads TGCGCCAGCAGCTTGTCCCAGGGGGCAGGTGAAAAACTGTTTTTT. It codes for CASSLSQGAGEKLFF.

This clone was recorded once. The V and J genes are TRBV6-5 and TRBJ1-2; TRBD1 matches 9 bases. The ends lost 4 bases at V and 6 bases at J; junction bases unmatched: 9. The CDR3 covers 15 residues. In germline, CDR1 is MNHEY, CDR2 SVGAGI. In DNA, the CDR3 is TGTGCCAGCAGTTCATTAGACAGGGGGTTTGATGGCTACACCTTC. It translates to CASSSLDRGFDGYTF.

The rearrangement links TRBV24-1 to TRBJ1-5; TRBD1 matches at 8 bases. This CDR3 spans 16 amino acids. The germline gives CDR1 KGHDR, CDR2 SFDVKD. V shed 4 bases and J 6 bases; nucleotides not matched to a gene: 10. The CDR3 region has the DNA TGTGCCACCAGTGACCAGGACCAGGGGGCGGGTCAGCCCCAGCATTTT. Its protein is CATSDQDQGAGQPQHF.

This clone was seen a single time. V usage is TRBV7-9 and J usage is TRBJ1-1; the D is unclear. V was shortened by 1 base and J by 0 bases, with 9 bases between the two germline ends. CDR1 is SEHNR, CDR2 FQNEAQ, per germline (reference sequence). The CDR3 is 15 residues long. This CDR3 is CASSLGRDMNTEAFF. In DNA form, the CDR3 reads TGTGCCAGCAGCTTAGGAAGAGATATGAACACTGAAGCTTTCTTT.

This chain uses TRBV3-1 (or the pseudogene TRBV3-2) with TRBJ2-3, with D perhaps matching TRBD2 (7 bases). The CDR3 runs 14 residues. V gave up 4 bases and J gave up 2 bases, with 10 bases separating them. Per germline, CDR1 LGHDT and CDR2 YNNKEL (reference sequence). The CDR3 is CASSLGGHTDTQYF. CDR3 nucleotide sequence: TGTGCCAGCAGCCTCGGGGGGCACACAGATACGCAGTATTTT.

This chain uses TRBV14 with TRBJ1-1; 7 nucleotides line up with TRBD1. Germline V lookup: CDR1 SGHDN, CDR2 FVKESK. This CDR3 contains 13 residues. J lost 3 bases, V lost 6 bases, and 4 bases had no gene match. The CDR3 coding sequence is TGTGCCAGCAGGGCGACAGGGTACACTGAAGCTTTCTTT. Amino acid sequence: CASRATGYTEAFF. Combining the CDR3 with reference TRBV14 and TRBJ1-1 gives the whole variable domain EAGVTQFPSHSVIEKGQTVTLRCDPISGHDNLYWYRRVMGKEIKFLLHFVKESKQDESGMPNNRFLAERTGGTYSTLKVQPAELEDSGVYFCASRATGYTEAFFGQGTRLTVV.

The chain couples TRBV24-1 to TRBJ2-1; 8 positions match TRBD1. The germline V gene encodes CDR1 KGHDR and CDR2 SFDVKD. V lost 3 bases to trimming and J lost 12 bases; unmatched junction nucleotides: 18. The CDR3 contains 17 residues. CDR3 coding DNA: TGTGCCACCAGTGATGGCCCGACAGGGGCCTCATCGAGGTGGCAGTTCTTC. Its translation is CATSDGPTGASSRWQFF.

On this clone itself: This CDR3 is also generated by other DNA sequences in the sample. The V call is TRBV7-2, the J call TRBJ1-1; D uncertain. Germline CDR1 SGHTA, CDR2 FQGNSA. CDR3 length: 14 amino acids. Deletions cut 5 bases from V and 1 base from J, with 11 bases between. The chain's CDR3 is CASSLSGGNTEAFF. CDR3 bases: TGTGCCAGCAGCCTTAGCGGAGGGAACACTGAAGCTTTCTTT.

The V and J genes are TRBV7-6 and TRBJ2-1, with D perhaps matching TRBD2 (6 bases). Germline V gives CDR1 SGHVS, CDR2 FNYEAQ. The CDR3 is 18 residues long. The V end lost 1 base, the J end lost 5 bases, and 21 bases lay between the germline ends. For the CDR3, the DNA is TGTGCCAGCAGCTTAGAACGGGGGAAGGGGTTCAGAAACAATGAGCAGTTCTTC. It is translated as CASSLERGKGFRNNEQFF. The variable domain in full, with the rest retrieved from reference TRBV7-6 and TRBJ2-1, is GAGVSQSPRYKVTKRGQDVALRCDPISGHVSLYWYRQALGQGPEFLTYFNYEAQQDKSGLPNDRFSAERPEGSISTLTIQRTEQRDSAMYRCASSLERGKGFRNNEQFFGPGTRLTVL.

This chain links TRBV20-1 with TRBJ2-3; 7 positions match TRBD2. The CDR3 is made up of 17 amino acids. Germline CDR1 reads DFQATT; CDR2 reads SNEGSKA (reference sequence). The V and J ends lost 3 bases and 5 bases, in that order; junction bases with no gene match: 17. The CDR3 DNA is TGCAGTGCTAGTTTTCCCCACGGGGGGTTAGGGGTAGATACGCAGTATTTT. It is translated as CSASFPHGGLGVDTQYF.

The V gene is TRBV9, the J gene TRBJ1-1; perhaps TRBD1 as D (6 bases). The CDR3 spans 20 residues. Trimming removed 6 bases at V and 3 bases at J, with 33 bases between. The V gene's germline CDR1 is SGDLS and CDR2 YYNGEE. CDR3 amino acids: CASTEGMGAGAPVCHTEAFF. In DNA, the CDR3 is TGTGCCAGCACTGAGGGGATGGGGGCAGGAGCTCCCGTATGCCACACTGAAGCTTTCTTT.

V usage is TRBV15 and J usage is TRBJ2-3; unclear D gene. The length of the CDR3 is 13 residues. CDR1 is LNHNV, CDR2 YYDKDF, per germline (reference sequence). The V gene lost 0 bases and the J gene lost 2 bases, with 3 bases spanning the gap. The CDR3 DNA reads TGTGCCACCAGCAGAGAACACACAGATACGCAGTATTTT. This codes for CATSREHTDTQYF.

In its sample, this clone was seen once. The chain joins TRBV2 to TRBJ2-2; TRBD1 is a possible D gene (7 bases). The CDR3 is 15 residues long. Germline lookup yields CDR1 SNHLY and CDR2 FYNNEI. V dropped 6 bases and J dropped 5 bases, with 16 bases sitting between them. CDR3 sequence reads: CASRPTGAGTGELFF. Here the CDR3 DNA reads TGTGCCAGCAGGCCAACAGGGGCGGGGACCGGGGAGCTGTTTTTT.

This clone was observed once. The chain links TRBV2 to TRBJ2-7; 7 nucleotides match TRBD1. The CDR3 spans 12 residues. V shed 6 bases, J shed 4 bases, and the junction held 3 bases outside the gene matches. Germline V lookup: CDR1 SNHLY, CDR2 FYNNEI. CDR3 amino acids: CASRGTAYEQYV. As DNA, the CDR3 is TGTGCCAGCAGGGGGACAGCTTACGAGCAGTACGTC.

The rearrangement joins TRBV10-3 to TRBJ2-2; weak D call: TRBD1 (6 bases). Germline V gene lookup returns CDR1 ENHRY and CDR2 SYGVKD. With 8 bases removed from V and 0 bases from J, the gap between germline ends came to 13 bases. This CDR3 has 15 amino acids. CDR3 in DNA: TGTGCCATCGGCCCCAGGGGAGCGAACACCGGGGAGCTGTTTTTT. Its translation is CAIGPRGANTGELFF.

In this sample, this clone turned up once. This chain links TRBV4-1 with TRBJ2-7; tentatively, D is TRBD2 (5 bases). Germline V lookup: CDR1 MGHRA, CDR2 YSYEKL. The CDR3 has 15 amino acids. V was clipped by 4 bases and J by 0 bases, with 13 bases between them. CDR3 DNA: TGCGCCAGCAGCCCAGCGGCGATGAGCTCCTACGAGCAGTACTTC. As protein: CASSPAAMSSYEQYF.

V usage is TRBV12-5 and J usage is TRBJ2-2; TRBD2 matches at 16 bases. CDR1 is LGHNT and CDR2 is FRNRAP in the germline V gene. V lost 4 bases to trimming and J lost 5 bases; unmatched junction nucleotides: 10. The CDR3 is made up of 19 amino acids. CDR3 sequence (DNA): TGTGCTAGTGGTTCCCAGGGACTAGCGGGGGGGCCGGGTACCGGGGAGCTGTTTTTT. Translating gives CASGSQGLAGGPGTGELFF. The full variable domain, completed using reference TRBV12-5 and TRBJ2-2, is DARVTQTPRHKVTEMGQEVTMRCQPILGHNTVFWYRQTMMQGLELLAYFRNRAPLDDSGMPKDRFSAEMPDATLATLKIQPSEPRDSAVYFCASGSQGLAGGPGTGELFFGEGSRLTVL.

The V gene is TRBV5-1, the J gene TRBJ2-7, with D perhaps TRBD2 (7 bases). CDR3 length: 15 residues. Germline V gives CDR1 SGHRS, CDR2 YFSETQ. V was cut by 0 bases and J by 2 bases, with 12 bases left in between. CDR3 loop: CASSLARGATYEQYF. The CDR3 nucleotides are TGCGCCAGCAGCTTGGCTCGGGGGGCAACCTACGAGCAGTACTTC.

The chain links TRBV19 to TRBJ1-5; 8 bases align to TRBD1. Trimming removed 9 bases from V and 4 bases from J; junction bases left unmatched: 11. The CDR3 sequence is 15 residues long. From germline, CDR1 is LNHDA and CDR2 SQIVND (reference sequence). CDR3: CASRGGRGQNQPQHF. Written as DNA, the CDR3 is TGTGCCAGCAGAGGAGGCAGGGGGCAGAATCAGCCCCAGCATTTT.

The V call is TRBV29-1, the J call TRBJ2-2; D is undetermined. The CDR3 has 15 amino acids. CDR1 and CDR2 (germline): SQVTM, ANQGSEA. Trimming shortened V by 0 bases and J by 1 base, and 9 bases separated the two germline ends. CDR3 in amino acids: CSVEDHTENTGELFF. CDR3 DNA: TGCAGCGTTGAAGATCACACCGAGAACACCGGGGAGCTGTTTTTT.

The chain is built from TRBV3-1 (or the pseudogene TRBV3-2) and TRBJ2-5; weak D call: TRBD1 (6 bases). Germline lookup yields CDR1 LGHDT and CDR2 YNNKEL (reference sequence). V was shortened by 6 bases and J by 0 bases, with 14 bases between the two germline ends. The CDR3 length is 15 residues. This CDR3 is CASRTQGRYQETQYF. The CDR3 nucleotides are TGTGCCAGCAGGACACAGGGCAGGTACCAAGAGACCCAGTACTTC.

The chain is built from TRBV30 and TRBJ2-7; the match to TRBD1 covers 9 bases. The CDR3 covers 12 residues. Losses at the gene ends were 6 bases for V and 4 bases for J; bases not matched to a gene: 4. Germline CDR1 and CDR2: GTSNPN and SVGIG (reference sequence). CDR3 sequence reads: CACTGGGYEQYF. As DNA, the CDR3 is TGTGCCTGCACAGGGGGCGGATACGAGCAGTACTTC.

This clone occurred once. This sequence joins TRBV21-1 and TRBJ2-1; the D call of TRBD1 is as the table states it, not checked on the DNA. TRBV21-1 is listed as a pseudogene. CDR3 length: 14 residues. DNA of the CDR3: TGTGCCCCCGAGACACCTTCCTTTTACAATGAGCAGTTCTTC. Translated, it gives CAPETPSFYNEQFF.

The V call is TRBV20-1, the J call TRBJ2-5, with D perhaps TRBD1 or TRBD2 (5 bases each). This CDR3 has 13 amino acids. Germline V CDR1 and CDR2: DFQATT, SNEGSKA (reference sequence). With 3 bases removed from V and 2 bases from J, the gap between germline ends came to 10 bases. The CDR3 loop reads CSASGGDQETQYF. The CDR3 bases are TGCAGTGCTAGTGGGGGAGATCAAGAGACCCAGTACTTC.

V and J are TRBV14 and TRBJ2-5; tentative D call: TRBD1 (5 bases). Trimming cost V 3 bases and J 1 base, with 12 bases left between them. CDR3 length: 15 amino acids. Germline CDR1 SGHDN, CDR2 FVKESK. Here the CDR3 DNA reads TGTGCCAGCAGCCAGGCCCATCAGGGCCAAGAGACCCAGTACTTC. Its translation: CASSQAHQGQETQYF.

V and J are TRBV29-1 and TRBJ1-5; D is uncertain. Trimming pared 6 bases from V and 1 base from J, leaving 13 bases between. The CDR3 covers 14 residues. In germline, CDR1 is SQVTM, CDR2 ANQGSEA. CDR3 sequence: CSVRVLGSNQPQHF. CDR3 nucleotide sequence: TGCAGCGTCCGGGTCCTCGGAAGCAATCAGCCCCAGCATTTT.

A few counts support this clone. The V call is TRBV7-2, the J call TRBJ2-3, with a possible D match to TRBD2 (6 bases). Germline V gives CDR1 SGHTA, CDR2 FQGNSA. Trimming removed 5 bases from V and 5 bases from J, with 11 bases in between. This CDR3 has 13 residues. Written as DNA, the CDR3 is TGTGCCAGCAGCCTCCTGGGGGGAGATACGCAGTATTTT. Translated, it gives CASSLLGGDTQYF. Together with reference TRBV7-2 and TRBJ2-3, the CDR3 gives the full variable domain: GAGVSQSPSNKVTEKGKDVELRCDPISGHTALYWYRQSLGQGLEFLIYFQGNSAPDKSGLPSDRFSAERTGGSVSTLTIQRTQQEDSAVYLCASSLLGGDTQYFGPGTRLTVL.

This clone was counted only a few times. This chain links TRBV30 with TRBJ2-7; D is perhaps TRBD1 (6 bases). The CDR3 is made up of 13 amino acids. The V end was cut by 0 bases, the J end by 6 bases, with 12 bases between. CDR1 GTSNPN and CDR2 SVGIG come from the germline V gene (reference sequence). This chain's CDR3 is CAWSVMGAGEQYV. The CDR3 nucleotides are TGTGCCTGGAGTGTTATGGGGGCAGGCGAGCAGTACGTC.

The rearrangement uses TRBV19 and TRBJ2-1, with 7 bases identical to TRBD1. Losses at the gene ends were 6 bases for V and 0 bases for J; bases not matched to a gene: 11. In germline, CDR1 is LNHDA, CDR2 SQIVND (reference sequence). CDR3 length: 17 residues. CDR3 in amino acids: CASSPNRGPSSYNEQFF. The CDR3 DNA reads as TGTGCCAGTAGCCCGAACAGGGGACCGAGCTCCTACAATGAGCAGTTCTTC.